Following are 21 T cell receptor beta chains from one sample sequenced in a study of blood T cell repertoires in COVID-19. The protocol was immunoSEQ multiplex PCR, while the TCRdb copy is restricted to in-frame clones and leaves out a portion. The repertoire consists of about 100,000 clones, with 84% occurring once and the leading ten covering around 4.5%. The specimen was peripheral blood. These receptors originate from a human donor in a cohort sampled during active COVID-19.

The chain is built from TRBV5-1 and TRBJ2-5; D remains unclear. The CDR3 contains 15 residues. Germline lookup yields CDR1 SGHRS and CDR2 YFSETQ. Between the trimmed V and J ends, which lost 0 bases and 2 bases, there was a span of 11 bases. The CDR3 sequence: CASSLGIVIQETQYF. For the CDR3, the DNA is TGCGCCAGCAGCTTGGGTATAGTTATACAAGAGACCCAGTACTTC.

J is TRBJ2-4 and V is TRBV20-1; 8 bases line up with TRBD2. CDR3 size: 14 residues. J lost 2 bases, V lost 3 bases, and 3 bases had no gene match. Per the germline V gene, CDR1 is DFQATT and CDR2 is SNEGSKA (reference sequence). CDR3 DNA sequence: TGCAGTGCTAGTCCGGGGGGGTCCAAAAACATTCAGTACTTC. It encodes CSASPGGSKNIQYF.

The chain uses TRBV2 and TRBJ1-2; no clear D gene. V lost 6 bases to trimming and J lost 7 bases, with 15 bases between them. The CDR3 is made up of 13 amino acids. CDR1 is SNHLY and CDR2 is FYNNEI in the germline V gene. The CDR3 sequence is CASSYQTPGGYTF. CDR3 nucleotide sequence: TGTGCCAGCAGCTACCAAACCCCTGGTGGCTACACCTTC.

This clone was counted between two and nine times. This rearrangement joins TRBV27 to TRBJ1-1, with 9 bases matching TRBD1. Germline trimming cut 3 bases from V and 3 bases from J; bases unmatched to any gene: 17. CDR1 is MNHEY and CDR2 is SMNVEV in the germline V gene (reference sequence). The CDR3 extends over 19 amino acids. The CDR3 DNA is TGTGCCAGCAGTTTCTTCTCTCCTCCTTGGGACAGGGAATACACTGAAGCTTTCTTT. The encoded protein is CASSFFSPPWDREYTEAFF.

This clone has a handful of counts. V usage is TRBV6-1 and J usage is TRBJ2-7; no firm D call. The CDR3 is 13 residues long. From germline, CDR1 is MNHNS and CDR2 SASEGT. V was trimmed by 2 bases and J by 3 bases, leaving 8 bases between them. The CDR3 DNA sequence: TGTGCCAGCAGTGAATGGCTGAACTACGAGCAGTACTTC. Translated, it gives CASSEWLNYEQYF.

The chain uses TRBV7-2 and TRBJ2-7, with 8 bases identical to TRBD1. Germline CDR1 is SGHTA and CDR2 is FQGNSA. There are 15 residues in the CDR3. Losses at the gene ends were 2 bases for V and 4 bases for J; bases not matched to a gene: 7. DNA of the CDR3: TGTGCCAGCAGCTTAAAGGGGACAGGTTTTTACGAGCAGTACTTC. It yields the protein CASSLKGTGFYEQYF.

The chain couples TRBV9 to TRBJ2-1, with D maybe TRBD2 (7 bases). The germline CDR1 and CDR2 sequences are SGDLS and YYNGEE. The CDR3 spans 17 residues. The V end lost 4 bases, the J end lost 9 bases, and 26 bases lay between the germline ends. This chain's CDR3 is CASSPPQVDGGRPEQFF. CDR3 sequence (DNA): TGTGCCAGCAGCCCCCCTCAGGTCGACGGGGGGCGGCCTGAGCAGTTCTTC. The full variable domain, in which reference TRBV9 and TRBJ2-1 provide the parts outside the CDR3, is DSGVTQTPKHLITATGQRVTLRCSPRSGDLSVYWYQQSLDQGLQFLIQYYNGEERAKGNILERFSAQQFPDLHSELNLSSLELGDSALYFCASSPPQVDGGRPEQFFGPGTRLTVL.

The chain links TRBV5-1 to TRBJ2-7; D uncertain. In germline, CDR1 is SGHRS, CDR2 YFSETQ. The CDR3 is 15 residues long. V was cut by 0 bases and J by 0 bases, with 10 bases left in between. The chain's CDR3 is CASSLGSPSSYEQYF. The CDR3 nucleotides read TGCGCCAGCAGCTTGGGTTCGCCGAGCTCCTACGAGCAGTACTTC.

This chain links TRBV7-2 with TRBJ1-1; D uncertain. Germline CDR1 SGHTA, CDR2 FQGNSA. V was clipped by 2 bases and J by 1 base, with 5 bases between them. The CDR3 contains 13 residues. CDR3 nucleotides: TGTGCCAGCAGCTTAAGACAGAACACTGAAGCTTTCTTT. It is translated as CASSLRQNTEAFF.

The J gene is TRBJ2-1, the V gene TRBV2, with 8 bases identical to TRBD1. Unmatched junction bases numbered 7, after V lost 8 bases and J lost 7 bases. The length of the CDR3 is 13 residues. Germline CDR1 SNHLY, CDR2 FYNNEI. CDR3 nucleotide sequence: TGTGCCAGCTCCGGACAGGGAATTAATGAGCAGTTCTTC. It yields the protein CASSGQGINEQFF.

The rearrangement uses TRBV5-1 and TRBJ2-5; 8 bases map to TRBD1. J was trimmed by 4 bases and V by 0 bases; bases with no gene match: 5. CDR3 length: 15 residues. Germline V gene lookup returns CDR1 SGHRS and CDR2 YFSETQ. The CDR3 sequence: CASSLGTGYGETQYF. The CDR3 coding sequence is TGCGCCAGCAGCTTGGGGACAGGGTACGGAGAGACCCAGTACTTC. The full variable domain, rest sourced from reference TRBV5-1 and TRBJ2-5, is KAGVTQTPRYLIKTRGQQVTLSCSPISGHRSVSWYQQTPGQGLQFLFEYFSETQRNKGNFPGRFSGRQFSNSRSEMNVSTLELGDSALYLCASSLGTGYGETQYFGPGTRLLVL.

V gene TRBV9 combines with J gene TRBJ2-2; 9 bases are shared with TRBD2. J was trimmed by 1 base and V by 3 bases; bases with no gene match: 4. Germline values: CDR1 SGDLS, CDR2 YYNGEE. CDR3 length equals 16 residues. DNA of the CDR3: TGTGCCAGCAGCGGCCGACTAGCGGAGAACACCGGGGAGCTGTTTTTT. Protein: CASSGRLAENTGELFF.

The gene calls are TRBV5-6 and TRBJ1-2; 9 bases are shared with TRBD1. Trimming at V came to 2 bases and at J to 0 bases, leaving 5 bases not matched to a gene. The CDR3 runs 16 residues. Germline CDR1 is SGHDT and CDR2 is YYEEEE. CDR3 DNA: TGTGCCAGCAGCTTTGGGACAGGGAGATCTAACTATGGCTACACCTTC. Its protein product is CASSFGTGRSNYGYTF. The full variable domain, with the rest looked up from reference TRBV5-6 and TRBJ1-2, is DAGVTQSPTHLIKTRGQQVTLRCSPKSGHDTVSWYQQALGQGPQFIFQYYEEEERQRGNFPDRFSGHQFPNYSSELNVNALLLGDSALYLCASSFGTGRSNYGYTFGSGTRLTVV.

This sequence joins TRBV6-5 and TRBJ2-1; 8 bases agree with TRBD2. The germline CDR1 and CDR2 sequences are MNHEY and SVGAGI. The CDR3 is 16 residues long. V dropped 4 bases and J dropped 7; count of bases not matched to a gene: 12. As DNA, the CDR3 is TGTGCCAGCAGTTCGGTCCGCTCGCGGGGGGTGAATGAGCAGTTCTTC. Its protein product is CASSSVRSRGVNEQFF.

The chain employs TRBV2 and TRBJ2-2; TRBD1 aligns across 9 bases. V shed 8 bases, J shed 3 bases, and the junction held 7 bases outside the gene matches. In germline, CDR1 is SNHLY, CDR2 FYNNEI. There are 15 residues in the CDR3. CDR3 loop: CASQAGQGHTGELFF. The CDR3 DNA sequence: TGTGCCAGCCAAGCAGGACAGGGGCACACCGGGGAGCTGTTTTTT.

V and J are TRBV6-6 and TRBJ1-2; D is possibly TRBD1 (5 bases). In germline, CDR1 is MNHNY, CDR2 SVGAGI (reference sequence). V lost 2 bases to trimming and J lost 2 bases, with 6 bases between them. The CDR3 extends over 13 amino acids. The CDR3 loop is CASSYAGNYGYTF. DNA for the CDR3: TGTGCCAGCAGTTACGCAGGGAACTATGGCTACACCTTC.

The gene calls are TRBV27 and TRBJ2-3; 10 nucleotides agree with TRBD1. Trimming removed 6 bases from V and 4 bases from J; junction bases left unmatched: 13. There are 17 residues in the CDR3. The germline V gene has CDR1 MNHEY and CDR2 SMNVEV (reference sequence). This CDR3 is CASSAGTGDTRSDTQYF. CDR3 bases: TGTGCCAGCAGCGCCGGGACAGGGGACACACGGTCAGATACGCAGTATTTT.

The chain couples TRBV7-2 to TRBJ2-5; 7 bases are shared with TRBD2. The V segment lost 5 bases and the J segment 4 bases; nucleotides outside the gene matches: 13. The CDR3 runs 16 residues. CDR1 and CDR2 from the germline V gene are SGHTA and FQGNSA. CDR3 loop: CASSKRLGGGPETQYF. CDR3 coding DNA: TGTGCCAGCAGCAAGAGGCTTGGCGGGGGACCAGAGACCCAGTACTTC.

This clone appeared a few times. This chain links TRBV3-1 (or the pseudogene TRBV3-2) with TRBJ1-1, with no clear D. Per germline, CDR1 LGHDT and CDR2 YNNKEL (reference sequence). The V end lost 4 bases, the J end lost 4 bases, and 16 bases lay between the germline ends. The CDR3 has 15 residues. The CDR3, as DNA: TGTGCCAGCAGCCCCCAGTTGGGTTCGGGCACTGAAGCTTTCTTT. Protein: CASSPQLGSGTEAFF.

DNA of the CDR3: TGTGCCAGCTCACCACAAGGGGCCTACAATGAGCAGTTCTTC. It translates to CASSPQGAYNEQFF. The genes are TRBV18 and TRBJ2-1, with a possible D match to TRBD1 (5 bases). The CDR3 is 14 residues long. Germline V CDR1 and CDR2: KGHSH, LQKENI. Trimming cost V 1 base and J 2 bases, with 6 bases left between them.

This chain connects TRBV14 to TRBJ2-5; D perhaps matches TRBD2 (5 bases). V was pared by 0 bases and J by 2 bases, with 10 bases between. Germline values: CDR1 SGHDN, CDR2 FVKESK. CDR3 length equals 15 residues. The CDR3 DNA reads as TGTGCCAGCAGCCAAGATACGGGGTTACAAGAGACCCAGTACTTC. Translating it yields CASSQDTGLQETQYF.